This T cell receptor (beta chain) was recorded in a study of T cell repertoires in cytomegalovirus infection. Study details: Well-studied HLA-B-restricted CMV epitopes were used in the study alongside recently identified HLA-C-restricted ones. Signatures in public TCR beta sequences pointed to both CMV infection and matching HLA type. Study-level points and caveats: Identification of carriers of CMV plus the relevant HLA was achieved through cumulative public TCR beta family frequency. CMV-specific TCR beta clonotypes restricted by HLA-C dominated the ex vivo response.

One entry per CDR3 protein results from TCRdb running MiXCR on the reads. The sample includes about half a million distinct CDR3 sequences, under 45% of them seen just once. The germline V gene encodes CDR1 LNHDA and CDR2 SQIVND (reference sequence). The CDR3 runs 15 residues. Trimming shortened V by 5 bases and J by 3 bases, and 17 bases separated the two germline ends. Comments on this clonotype: What it binds is unknown.

The chain combines TRBV19 with TRBJ2-7; D is perhaps TRBD2 (6 bases). This TCR was recovered from a human donor in good health (CMV status not recorded). Some clones in this sample may be carry-over from other donors' samples. Sequences were derived from cultured PBMCs, sampled from culture after CMV antigen stimulation. The DNA of the CDR3 is TGTGCCAGTAGTGCAACTAGCTTCCAACTCTACGAGCAGTACTTC. Protein sequence: CASSATSFQLYEQYF.